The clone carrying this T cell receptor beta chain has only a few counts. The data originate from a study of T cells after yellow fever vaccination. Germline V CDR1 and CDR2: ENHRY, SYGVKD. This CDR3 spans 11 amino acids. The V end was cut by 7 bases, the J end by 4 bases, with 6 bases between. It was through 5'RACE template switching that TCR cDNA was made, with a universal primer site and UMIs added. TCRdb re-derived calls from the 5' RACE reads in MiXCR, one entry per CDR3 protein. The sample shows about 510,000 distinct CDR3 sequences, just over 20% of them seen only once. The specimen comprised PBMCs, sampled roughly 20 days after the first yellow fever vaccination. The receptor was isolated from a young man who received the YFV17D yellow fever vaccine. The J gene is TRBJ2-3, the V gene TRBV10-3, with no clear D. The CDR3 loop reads CAIMGSDTQYF. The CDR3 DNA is TGTGCCATCATGGGTTCAGATACGCAGTATTTT.